This T cell receptor beta chain was recovered during a study of blood T cell repertoires in COVID-19. The CDR3 sequence is 11 residues long. The V gene lost 5 bases and the J gene lost 8 bases, with 10 bases spanning the gap. The germline CDR1 and CDR2 sequences are DFQATT and SNEGSKA (reference sequence). The assay was immunoSEQ multiplex PCR, and TCRdb's table has in-frame clones only and misses some. The table has some 150,000 clones, 70% to 85% seen once; the top ten hold approximately 6.1%. The clonotype was recovered from a human donor in a cohort sampled during active COVID-19. The chain links TRBV20-1 to TRBJ1-3; D may be TRBD1 (5 bases). The sequenced sample consisted of peripheral blood. The CDR3 loop reads CSAPGGDTIYF. The DNA of the CDR3 is TGCAGTGCTCCGGGGGGGGACACCATATATTTT.